This T cell receptor beta chain originates from a study of T cells in Graves' hyperthyroidism and ophthalmopathy. As for the study in general: Blood was drawn when the patient was first diagnosed and still untreated.

Amplification of TCR beta CDR3 regions used RNA as the template. During a first-round RT-PCR of the TCR CDR3, the HTBI primer set was used. MiXCR was run by TCRdb on the multiplex PCR reads, yielding one entry per CDR3 protein. The sample includes approximately 620,000 distinct CDR3 sequences, approximately 15% of them seen just once. The J segment lost 2 bases and the V segment lost 5 bases, leaving 13 bases of the junction unmatched. Germline CDR1 reads MDHEN; CDR2 reads SYDVKM. CDR3 length: 17 residues. The study based diagnoses on clinical symptoms, serum thyroxine and TRAb, thyroid ultrasound and orbital computed tomography. This clonotype has at least ten counts. Its antigen is unidentified. Study-wide points: The model predicted ophthalmopathy a median approximately seven months before onset. Also found in blood were most expanded thyroid clonotypes above 0.001.

Sequencing was carried out using blood. The V and J genes are TRBV28 and TRBJ2-3; 7 bases map to TRBD1. The receptor's source is a woman aged 40 to 50 with Graves' ophthalmopathy. DNA for the CDR3: TGTGCCAGCAGTGCGCCCGGGACAGCTAGAAACACAGATACGCAGTATTTT. This codes for CASSAPGTARNTDTQYF.